This T cell receptor (beta chain) was identified in a study of blood T cell repertoires in COVID-19. Study as a whole: Sites across the United States, Italy and Spain contributed samples from acute and convalescent COVID-19. Sources were T cells, B-cell-depleted T cells, or PBMCs; the material itself was cDNA or gDNA.

Source study methods: Reference gene primer amplification gave estimated nucleated cell counts. Assay used: immunoSEQ multiplex PCR; TCRdb lists only in-frame clones, some missing. V, J and clone size reflect that table, while D and trimming were determined from the DNA. The table lists roughly 130,000 clones, 70% to 90% of them singletons. The sample was peripheral blood. The source of this sequence is a woman aged 55-69 years with acute or convalescent COVID-19.

CDR3 residues: CASTGLAFRREQFF. The CDR3 DNA sequence: TGTGCCAGCACGGGCCTAGCGTTTCGCCGTGAGCAGTTCTTC. The chain uses TRBV28 and TRBJ2-1, with D possibly being TRBD2 (6 bases). CDR3 length: 14 residues. V was cut by 7 bases and J by 9 bases, with 19 bases left in between. The V gene's germline CDR1 is MDHEN and CDR2 SYDVKM.